One and the same sample provided the 12 T cell receptor beta chains below, sequenced in a study of T cell responses to AZD1222 COVID-19 vaccine. TCRdb keeps only in-frame clones here, not all; method: immunoSEQ multiplex PCR. The sample includes about 120,000 clones, 86% of them seen just once. The sequencing here drew on peripheral blood, taken 28 days after the second AZD1222 dose. Receptors were obtained from an adult who received the AZD1222 COVID-19 vaccine.

The chain joins TRBV19 to TRBJ1-4; possible D gene TRBD1, 5 bases. V lost 4 bases and J 1 base, leaving 13 bases between the germline ends. The CDR3 loop spans 16 amino acids. Germline CDR1 reads LNHDA; CDR2 reads SQIVND (reference sequence). The CDR3 DNA is TGTGCCAGTAGTAAAGGCCCTGGACAAACTAATGAAAAACTGTTTTTT. This sequence encodes CASSKGPGQTNEKLFF.

This clone was observed once. The chain recombines TRBV6-5 with TRBJ2-1, with D hard to call. Germline CDR1 is MNHEY and CDR2 is SVGAGI. CDR3 length: 12 residues. The V and J ends lost 6 bases and 7 bases respectively, with 10 bases between them. The CDR3 sequence is CASRMTSNEQFF. The CDR3 DNA reads as TGTGCCAGCAGAATGACCTCAAATGAGCAGTTCTTC.

This chain connects TRBV5-1 to TRBJ1-4; D call uncertain. Trimming pared 3 bases from V and 7 bases from J, leaving 7 bases between. The CDR3 consists of 12 residues. Germline loops: CDR1 SGHRS, CDR2 YFSETQ. This chain's CDR3 is CASSSEGEKLFF. The CDR3 bases are TGCGCCAGCAGCTCCGAAGGTGAAAAACTGTTTTTT.

This clone was recorded a few times. The genes are TRBV19 and TRBJ2-7, with 7 positions matching TRBD2. The germline V gene encodes CDR1 LNHDA and CDR2 SQIVND (reference sequence). After removal of 8 bases from V and 2 bases from J, the junction contained 6 bases not matched to a gene. There are 13 residues in the CDR3. CDR3 residues: CASRNGGTYEQYF. As DNA, the CDR3 is TGTGCCAGTCGAAACGGGGGGACCTACGAGCAGTACTTC.

The chain links TRBV9 to TRBJ1-6, with D perhaps TRBD1 (5 bases). Germline loops: CDR1 SGDLS, CDR2 YYNGEE. The CDR3 length is 14 residues. V lost 5 bases to trimming and J lost 8 bases, with 14 bases between them. The DNA for the CDR3 is TGTGCCAGCAGTTGGGACCCTTCGCATTCACCCCTCCACTTT. This sequence encodes CASSWDPSHSPLHF.

V and J are TRBV11-3 and TRBJ1-2, with a weak D call TRBD1 (5 bases). The CDR3 runs to 14 residues. With 6 bases removed from V and 3 bases from J, the gap between germline ends came to 14 bases. The germline V gene encodes CDR1 SGHNT and CDR2 YENEEA. The CDR3 nucleotides read TGTGCCAGCAGGCTCGGGGCTGGAGACTATGGCTACACCTTC. Protein sequence: CASRLGAGDYGYTF.

This chain links TRBV7-9 with TRBJ2-5; maybe TRBD1 (6 bases). The germline gives CDR1 SEHNR, CDR2 FQNEAQ (reference sequence). The CDR3 is 14 residues long. The V end was cut by 5 bases, the J end by 2 bases, with 12 bases between. The CDR3 DNA follows: TGTGCCAGCAGCATACAGGGTCTGCAAGAGACCCAGTACTTC. It codes for CASSIQGLQETQYF.

The V gene is TRBV27, the J gene TRBJ1-4; D gene uncertain. Deletions cut 6 bases from V and 0 bases from J, with 8 bases between. The CDR3 has 14 amino acids. The germline CDR1 and CDR2 sequences are MNHEY and SMNVEV (reference sequence). The CDR3, as DNA: TGTGCCAGCAGGGCTCACGCAACTAATGAAAAACTGTTTTTT. Protein: CASRAHATNEKLFF.

The chain carries TRBV5-1 and TRBJ2-5, with D maybe TRBD2 (5 bases). This CDR3 has 14 residues. Trimming removed 2 bases at V and 5 bases at J, with 13 bases between. The germline CDR1 and CDR2 sequences are SGHRS and YFSETQ. CDR3 sequence: CASSFERSGETQYF. In DNA, the CDR3 is TGCGCCAGCAGCTTTGAGCGTTCGGGGGAGACCCAGTACTTC.

The chain is built from TRBV7-9 and TRBJ1-2; no definite D call. Trimming pared 0 bases from V and 4 bases from J, leaving 9 bases between. CDR3 length: 14 residues. Germline loops: CDR1 SEHNR, CDR2 FQNEAQ (reference sequence). The CDR3 DNA follows: TGTGCCAGCAGCTTAGCGTCTGGGGTCTATGGCTACACCTTC. Translated, it gives CASSLASGVYGYTF.

J is TRBJ1-1 and V is TRBV4-3, with TRBD1 matching over 8 bases. The CDR3 extends over 19 amino acids. The V gene's germline CDR1 is LGHNA and CDR2 YSLEER. V trimming: 0 bases; J trimming: 3 bases; junction bases outside the gene matches: 15. This CDR3 reads CASSQDLVRDRGRDTEAFF. In DNA, the CDR3 is TGCGCCAGCAGCCAAGATCTTGTCCGAGACAGGGGACGGGACACTGAAGCTTTCTTT.

The CDR3 bases are TGTGCCAGCAGCGTAGACAGAGGGGATACGCAGTATTTT. Translated, it gives CASSVDRGDTQYF. This chain uses TRBV2 with TRBJ2-3, with D perhaps given as TRBD1 or TRBD2 (5 bases each). There are 13 residues in the CDR3. V shed 6 bases and J shed 6 bases, with 13 bases lying between them. CDR1 and CDR2 from the germline V gene are SNHLY and FYNNEI.